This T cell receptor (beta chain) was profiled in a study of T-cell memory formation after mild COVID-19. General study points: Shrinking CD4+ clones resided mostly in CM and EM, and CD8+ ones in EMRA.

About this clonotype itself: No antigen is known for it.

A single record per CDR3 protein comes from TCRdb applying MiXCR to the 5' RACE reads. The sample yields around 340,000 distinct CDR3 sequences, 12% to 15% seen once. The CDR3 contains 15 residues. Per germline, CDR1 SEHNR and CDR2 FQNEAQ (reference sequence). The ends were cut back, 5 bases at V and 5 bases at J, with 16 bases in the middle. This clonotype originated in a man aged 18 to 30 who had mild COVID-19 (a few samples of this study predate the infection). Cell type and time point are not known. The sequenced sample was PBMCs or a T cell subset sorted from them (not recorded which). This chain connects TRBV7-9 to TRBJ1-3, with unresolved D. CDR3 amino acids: CASSPRAGPRNTIYF. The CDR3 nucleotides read TGTGCCAGCAGCCCAAGGGCCGGGCCGAGAAACACCATATATTTT.